The entry that follows covers one TCR beta chain sequence. The data were taken from a study of memory CD4+ T cells and cytomegalovirus serostatus. Overall study context: Donors were healthy Belgian adults, 10 or so CMV seropositive and under 30 seronegative.

The sort gate was single viable CD3+CD4+CD8-CD45RO+ cells for memory CD4+ T cells. Libraries were prepared by immunoSEQ multiplex PCR; TCRdb keeps only in-frame clonotypes and omits some of them. In the table there are tens of thousands of clones, 75% to 80% of which are singletons. V dropped 0 bases and J dropped 2 bases, with 10 bases sitting between them. The CDR3 loop spans 16 amino acids. Germline V gene lookup returns CDR1 MRHNA and CDR2 SNTAGT. This chain links TRBV6-4 with TRBJ1-4; D not certain. This clonotype was sampled from an adult in good health and CMV-seronegative. Source material: memory CD4+ T cells from blood. The CDR3 sequence is CASSDSEGFTNEKLFF. The CDR3 DNA is TGTGCCAGCAGTGACTCTGAAGGGTTCACTAATGAAAAACTGTTTTTT.